Below, 11 T cell receptor beta chains from the same sample are listed, as sequenced in a study of T cell repertoires in cytomegalovirus infection. TCRdb recomputed calls from the reads with MiXCR, one row per CDR3 protein. This sample has around 530,000 distinct CDR3 sequences, with more than 25% found just once. Specimen: PBMCs. The receptors were sampled from a human donor in good health (CMV status not recorded). Some clones in this sample may be carry-over from other donors' samples.

This clonotype appeared many times. The gene calls are TRBV20-1 and TRBJ2-1; D may be TRBD2 (5 bases). The V gene's germline CDR1 is DFQATT and CDR2 SNEGSKA (reference sequence). The CDR3 runs 13 residues. V shed 8 bases and J shed 6 bases, with 17 bases lying between them. The CDR3 DNA follows: TGCAGTACTCTCGGGAATCGGATCAATGAGCAGTTCTTC. Amino acid sequence: CSTLGNRINEQFF.

This clonotype was observed a handful of times. The V gene is TRBV11-2, the J gene TRBJ2-1; no definite D call. There are 13 residues in the CDR3. CDR1 is SGHAT and CDR2 is FQNNGV in the germline V gene. V dropped 3 bases and J dropped 10 bases, with 13 bases sitting between them. In DNA form, the CDR3 reads TGTGCCAGCAGCTTTTCTGACGAGGCGGAGCAGTTCTTC. Encoded protein: CASSFSDEAEQFF.

This clonotype showed up many times. A single base separates this from a much larger clone, so it may be a read error. CDR3 DNA: TGTGCCAGCAGTGACAGGGGCACCGGGGAGCTGTTTTTT. The encoded protein is CASSDRGTGELFF. The chain joins TRBV6-4 to TRBJ2-2; D perhaps matches TRBD1 (5 bases). V was pared by 2 bases and J by 4 bases, with 5 bases between. The CDR3 runs 13 residues. Germline values: CDR1 MRHNA, CDR2 SNTAGT.

J is TRBJ2-5 and V is TRBV7-9; TRBD1 or TRBD2 may be the D gene (6 bases each). With 5 bases removed from V and 4 bases from J, the gap between germline ends came to 11 bases. The CDR3 sequence is 13 residues long. Per the germline V gene, CDR1 is SEHNR and CDR2 is FQNEAQ (reference sequence). The CDR3 DNA is TGTGCCAGCAGCCCCAAGGGGGGAGAGACCCAGTACTTC. It specifies CASSPKGGETQYF.

This clonotype was recorded a few times. The chain joins TRBV7-9 to TRBJ1-2, with D uncertain. The CDR3 covers 13 residues. V was trimmed by 2 bases and J by 1 base, leaving 5 bases between them. Germline assignment: CDR1 SEHNR and CDR2 FQNEAQ (reference sequence). The CDR3 spells CASSLSNNYGYTF. The CDR3, as DNA: TGTGCCAGCAGCTTATCGAATAACTATGGCTACACCTTC.

V usage is TRBV4-3 and J usage is TRBJ2-1, with unresolved D. CDR3 length equals 14 residues. Trimming took off 3 bases at V and 2 bases at J, with 8 bases between the two ends. Germline CDR1 LGHNA, CDR2 YSLEER. CDR3 protein: CASSHDIAYNEQFF. For the CDR3, the DNA is TGCGCCAGCAGCCATGACATAGCCTACAATGAGCAGTTCTTC.

This chain uses TRBV19 with TRBJ2-5; 8 bases map to TRBD2. Germline CDR1 LNHDA, CDR2 SQIVND (reference sequence). This CDR3 is 16 amino acids long. The junction had 8 bases not matched to a gene; V was cut back by 4 bases and J by 1 base. As DNA, the CDR3 is TGTGCCAGTAGTACCGGGACTAGGGGGGTCCAAGAGACCCAGTACTTC. It translates to CASSTGTRGVQETQYF.

The chain carries TRBV15 and TRBJ2-7, with D hard to call. Germline CDR1 LNHNV, CDR2 YYDKDF (reference sequence). The CDR3 covers 14 residues. V lost 2 bases to trimming and J lost 0 bases, with 8 bases between them. In nucleotides, the CDR3 is TGTGCCACCAGCAGATTCGGGCCCTCCTACGAGCAGTACTTC. The encoded protein is CATSRFGPSYEQYF.

This chain uses TRBV29-1 with TRBJ2-7; TRBD1 agrees at 9 bases. This CDR3 region has 14 residues. Germline CDR1 and CDR2: SQVTM and ANQGSEA. V lost 6 bases to trimming and J lost 2 bases; unmatched junction nucleotides: 8. This CDR3 reads CSVKPGQGTYEQYF. The CDR3, as DNA: TGCAGCGTCAAGCCGGGACAGGGAACCTACGAGCAGTACTTC.

The CDR3 DNA reads TGTGCCAGCAGTTTATCTAGCGACAATGAGCAGTTCTTC. Amino acids: CASSLSSDNEQFF. The chain employs TRBV12-3 or TRBV12-4 and TRBJ2-1; D possibly corresponds to TRBD2 (6 bases). The CDR3 spans 13 residues. V was pared by 2 bases and J by 5 bases, with 7 bases between.

CDR3 sequence (DNA): TGTGCCTGGAGTGTAGGGGGTTACTACACAGATACGCAGTATTTT. Its protein is CAWSVGGYYTDTQYF. The rearrangement uses TRBV30 and TRBJ2-3, with a tentative D call TRBD1 (6 bases). V lost 0 bases, J lost 2 bases, and 12 bases lay in between. Germline assignment: CDR1 GTSNPN and CDR2 SVGIG (reference sequence). There are 15 residues in the CDR3.